The present T cell receptor (beta chain) was sequenced within a study of blood T cell repertoires in COVID-19. The wider study: There were acute and convalescent COVID-19 samples, and they came from the United States, Italy and Spain. PBMCs, B-cell-depleted T cells, or T cells were the source of the cDNA or gDNA that made up the material.

In the source study's methods: How many nucleated cells were present was estimated from reference gene primer amplification. Produced via immunoSEQ multiplex PCR; TCRdb's table is partial and in-frame only. The V and J calls and clone size come from that table; D and trimming were worked out from the DNA. The sample holds 180,000 or so clones, around 87% seen once. The germline CDR1 and CDR2 sequences are SGHRS and YFSETQ. The CDR3 consists of 15 residues. After removal of 3 bases from V and 0 bases from J, the junction contained 1 base not matched to a gene. The TCR was taken from a man aged 40-49 years with active or convalescent COVID-19. This rearrangement joins TRBV5-1 to TRBJ1-3; 9 nucleotides line up with TRBD1. The sequenced sample consisted of peripheral blood. As DNA, the CDR3 is TGCGCCAGCAGCTCGGGACAGGGCTCTGGAAACACCATATATTTT. Translating it yields CASSSGQGSGNTIYF.